The 22 T cell receptor beta chains reported below all come from one sample, sequenced in a study of T cell responses to AZD1222 COVID-19 vaccine. Produced via immunoSEQ multiplex PCR; TCRdb's table is partial and in-frame only. This table holds over 80,000 clones, just over 90% found once. The input for sequencing was peripheral blood, taken 28 days after the second AZD1222 dose. The receptors shown here come from an adult who received the AZD1222 COVID-19 vaccine.

This chain's CDR3 is CATSAGVGEKLFF. DNA for the CDR3: TGTGCCACCAGTGCAGGGGTTGGTGAAAAACTGTTTTTT. The genes are TRBV24-1 and TRBJ1-4, with D perhaps matching TRBD1 (6 bases). CDR1 and CDR2 (germline): KGHDR, SFDVKD. V was shortened by 5 bases and J by 7 bases, with 10 bases between the two germline ends. The CDR3 totals 13 residues.

V gene TRBV5-4 combines with J gene TRBJ1-2, with 8 bases that match TRBD1. The CDR3 length is 15 residues. V dropped 3 bases and J dropped 4; count of bases not matched to a gene: 8. CDR1 and CDR2 (germline): SGHNT, YYREEE (reference sequence). The CDR3 bases are TGTGCCAGCAGCTCTGGACAGGGTGGGCTCTATGGCTACACCTTC. As protein: CASSSGQGGLYGYTF.

This chain connects TRBV27 to TRBJ2-1; the D gene is possibly TRBD1 (6 bases). Deletions cut 0 bases from V and 8 bases from J, with 11 bases between. The germline V gene encodes CDR1 MNHEY and CDR2 SMNVEV (reference sequence). The CDR3 sequence is 14 residues long. For the CDR3, the DNA is TGTGCCAGCAGTTTATCCAACAGGGTCGATGAGCAGTTCTTC. It encodes CASSLSNRVDEQFF.

The chain uses TRBV11-2 and TRBJ2-7; possibly TRBD1 or TRBD2 for D (5 bases each). The germline CDR1 and CDR2 sequences are SGHAT and FQNNGV. The V and J ends lost 3 bases and 6 bases respectively, with 18 bases between them. This CDR3 spans 15 amino acids. For the CDR3, the DNA is TGTGCCAGCAGCTTTGGGACCGACATAGGATCCGAGCAGTACTTC. It codes for CASSFGTDIGSEQYF.

The chain combines TRBV30 with TRBJ1-4; 10 bases are a match to TRBD1. V was clipped by 0 bases and J by 7 bases; unmatched bases: 5. From germline, CDR1 is GTSNPN and CDR2 SVGIG (reference sequence). The CDR3 has 15 residues. This CDR3 is CAWSVKGQGSEKLFF. The CDR3 DNA follows: TGTGCCTGGAGTGTCAAGGGACAGGGGAGTGAAAAACTGTTTTTT.

The chain carries TRBV4-1 and TRBJ2-7; no reliable D call. Trimming shortened V by 0 bases and J by 7 bases, and 7 bases separated the two germline ends. The CDR3 totals 12 residues. Per germline, CDR1 MGHRA and CDR2 YSYEKL. CDR3 coding DNA: TGCGCCAGCAGCCAAGATGGCAGGGAGCAGTACTTC. This gives the protein CASSQDGREQYF.

This clone was found once. The chain uses TRBV6-5 and TRBJ1-5; no reliable D call. The V and J ends lost 8 bases and 2 bases respectively, with 10 bases between them. The CDR3 consists of 13 residues. CDR1 is MNHEY and CDR2 is SVGAGI in the germline V gene. CDR3 in amino acids: CASRRAGNQPQHF. The CDR3 nucleotides read TGTGCCAGCCGGCGGGCGGGCAATCAGCCCCAGCATTTT.

The rearrangement links TRBV19 to TRBJ2-2; 8 bases are shared with TRBD1. From germline, CDR1 is LNHDA and CDR2 SQIVND (reference sequence). The CDR3 runs to 14 residues. J lost 2 bases, V lost 6 bases, and 2 bases had no gene match. The CDR3 DNA reads TGTGCCAGTAGCGACAGGGGAAACACCGGGGAGCTGTTTTTT. It specifies CASSDRGNTGELFF.

The chain is built from TRBV27 and TRBJ2-3, with 7 bases that match TRBD1. The germline gives CDR1 MNHEY, CDR2 SMNVEV (reference sequence). J lost 4 bases, V lost 3 bases, and 7 bases had no gene match. CDR3 length equals 15 residues. The CDR3 spells CASSFLSQGADTQYF. For the CDR3, the DNA is TGTGCCAGCAGTTTTCTATCCCAGGGGGCAGATACGCAGTATTTT.

The chain uses TRBV28 and TRBJ1-5; TRBD1 might be the D (5 bases). Trimming took 11 bases from V and 2 from J, leaving 16 bases between them. Germline loops: CDR1 MDHEN, CDR2 SYDVKM. The CDR3 is made up of 14 amino acids. CDR3 protein: CAVRAGGGNQPQHF. The DNA of the CDR3 is TGTGCCGTTAGAGCGGGGGGGGGCAATCAGCCCCAGCATTTT.

The genes are TRBV27 and TRBJ2-3, with D possibly TRBD2 on 6 matching bases. The CDR3 has 16 residues. V lost 3 bases and J 6 bases, leaving 19 bases between the germline ends. CDR1 and CDR2 (germline): MNHEY, SMNVEV (reference sequence). In DNA form, the CDR3 reads TGTGCCAGCAGTTTTTTAGGCGGGGACTTCGGGGATACGCAGTATTTT. Protein product: CASSFLGGDFGDTQYF.

This sequence joins TRBV7-8 and TRBJ2-7; D is undetermined. V lost 2 bases and J lost 5, with 4 bases in between. Germline values: CDR1 SGHVS, CDR2 FQNEAQ. The CDR3 has 11 amino acids. This CDR3 reads CASSLQNEQYF. The CDR3 nucleotides are TGTGCCAGCAGCTTACAAAACGAGCAGTACTTC.

The chain couples TRBV6-5 to TRBJ1-5; TRBD1 might be the D (5 bases). Germline V gives CDR1 MNHEY, CDR2 SVGAGI. The CDR3 runs 14 residues. Deletions cut 7 bases from V and 4 bases from J, with 14 bases between. The CDR3 sequence: CASTQGVGNQPQHF. The DNA for the CDR3 is TGTGCCAGCACCCAGGGTGTGGGGAATCAGCCCCAGCATTTT.

The chain has TRBV5-5 and TRBJ1-1; D is unclear. V lost 2 bases and J lost 1, with 6 bases in between. Germline lookup yields CDR1 SGHKS and CDR2 YYEKEE (reference sequence). The CDR3 is 13 amino acids. The CDR3 nucleotides read TGTGCCAGCAGCTTTGGTGGGAACACTGAAGCTTTCTTT. It specifies CASSFGGNTEAFF.

The chain couples TRBV6-2 or TRBV6-3 to TRBJ2-5, with 8 bases matching TRBD1. The CDR3 extends over 19 amino acids. V shed 0 bases and J 5 bases; nucleotides not matched to a gene: 17. Per germline, CDR1 MNHEY and CDR2 SVGEGT. The CDR3 is CASSYSIIGSQGARETQYF. The CDR3 DNA follows: TGTGCCAGCAGTTACTCGATCATTGGTTCGCAGGGGGCAAGGGAGACCCAGTACTTC.

This chain connects TRBV24-1 to TRBJ2-2, with a possible D match to TRBD1 (5 bases). CDR3 length equals 14 residues. Trimming took 4 bases from V and 5 from J, leaving 10 bases between them. CDR1 and CDR2 from the germline V gene are KGHDR and SFDVKD. DNA of the CDR3: TGTGCCACCAGTGACAGGGTACGGACCGGGGAGCTGTTTTTT. It specifies CATSDRVRTGELFF.

The V gene is TRBV7-3, the J gene TRBJ2-1, with D possibly called TRBD1 or TRBD2 (5 bases each). V was shortened by 6 bases and J by 0 bases, with 18 bases between the two germline ends. Per germline, CDR1 SGHTA and CDR2 FQGTGA. There are 17 residues in the CDR3. The CDR3 bases are TGTGCCAGCAGTACCTCGGCAGGGAGAGGCTCCTACAATGAGCAGTTCTTC. This gives the protein CASSTSAGRGSYNEQFF. The whole variable domain, remainder taken from reference TRBV7-3 and TRBJ2-1, is GAGVSQTPSNKVTEKGKYVELRCDPISGHTALYWYRQSLGQGPEFLIYFQGTGAADDSGLPNDRFFAVRPEGSVSTLKIQRTERGDSAVYLCASSTSAGRGSYNEQFFGPGTRLTVL.

The chain is built from TRBV6-5 and TRBJ1-2; D is unclear. In germline, CDR1 is MNHEY, CDR2 SVGAGI. The germline V and J ends were trimmed by 5 bases and 8 bases, with 9 bases remaining between them. The CDR3 is 11 amino acids. CDR3 bases: TGTGCCAGCAGTAGCTCGGGGGGCTACACCTTC. Protein sequence: CASSSSGGYTF.

This clone was detected once. CDR3 nucleotide sequence: TGTGCCAGTAGTACCTTTCGGGGGGCAGATACGCAGTATTTT. It codes for CASSTFRGADTQYF. The V and J genes are TRBV19 and TRBJ2-3; 7 nucleotides line up with TRBD2. From germline, CDR1 is LNHDA and CDR2 SQIVND (reference sequence). This CDR3 is 14 amino acids long. The trim removed 4 bases at V and 4 bases at J, leaving 5 bases unmatched.

Details on this clone: One end of the junction fails to match germline, which may point to a read error. J is TRBJ2-1 and V is TRBV5-1, with TRBD2 matching over 9 bases. Germline CDR1 SGHRS, CDR2 YFSETQ. CDR3 length equals 15 residues. CDR3 sequence: CASRLGLALINEQFF. The CDR3 bases are TGCGCCAGCAGGTTGGGACTAGCTCTGATCAATGAGCAGTTCTTC.

The chain uses TRBV12-3 or TRBV12-4 and TRBJ2-7; D not certain. Between the trimmed V and J ends, which lost 6 bases and 2 bases, there was a span of 11 bases. The CDR3 totals 13 residues. CDR3 nucleotide sequence: TGTGCCAGCAGCGCCGACACGGCCTACGAGCAGTACTTC. Translation: CASSADTAYEQYF.

The V and J genes are TRBV5-1 and TRBJ2-2; 14 bases map to TRBD2. V shed 0 bases and J 6 bases; nucleotides not matched to a gene: 1. This CDR3 comprises 16 residues. Germline values: CDR1 SGHRS, CDR2 YFSETQ. The CDR3 DNA sequence: TGCGCCAGCAGCTTGGCGGGACTAGCGGGAGCCGGGGAGCTGTTTTTT. It codes for CASSLAGLAGAGELFF.